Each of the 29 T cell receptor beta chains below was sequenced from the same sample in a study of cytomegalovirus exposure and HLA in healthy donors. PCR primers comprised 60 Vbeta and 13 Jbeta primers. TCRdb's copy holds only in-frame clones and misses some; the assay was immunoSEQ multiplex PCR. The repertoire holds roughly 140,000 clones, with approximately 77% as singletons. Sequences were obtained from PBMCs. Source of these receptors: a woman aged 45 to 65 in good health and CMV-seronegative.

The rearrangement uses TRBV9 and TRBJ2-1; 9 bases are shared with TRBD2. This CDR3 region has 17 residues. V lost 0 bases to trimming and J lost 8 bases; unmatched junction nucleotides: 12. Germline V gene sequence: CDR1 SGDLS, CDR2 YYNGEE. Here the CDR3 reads CASSVGVRGGAGDEQFF. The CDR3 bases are TGTGCCAGCAGCGTAGGGGTCCGCGGGGGGGCCGGCGATGAGCAGTTCTTC.

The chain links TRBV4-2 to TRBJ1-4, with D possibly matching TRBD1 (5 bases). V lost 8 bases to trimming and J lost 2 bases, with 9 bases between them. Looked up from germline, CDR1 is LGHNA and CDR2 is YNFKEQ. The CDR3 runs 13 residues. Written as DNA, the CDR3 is TGTGCCAGCGGGGGGGTGACTAATGAAAAACTGTTTTTT. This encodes CASGGVTNEKLFF.

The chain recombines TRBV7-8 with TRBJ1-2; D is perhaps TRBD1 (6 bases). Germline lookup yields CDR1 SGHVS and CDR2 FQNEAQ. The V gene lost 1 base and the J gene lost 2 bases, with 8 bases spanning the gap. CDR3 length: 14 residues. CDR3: CASSLDRVNYGYTF. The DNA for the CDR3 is TGTGCCAGCAGCTTAGACAGGGTCAACTATGGCTACACCTTC. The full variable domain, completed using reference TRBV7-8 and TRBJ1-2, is GAGVSQSPRYKVAKRGQDVALRCDPISGHVSLFWYQQALGQGPEFLTYFQNEAQLDKSGLPSDRFFAERPEGSVSTLKIQRTQQEDSAVYLCASSLDRVNYGYTFGSGTRLTVV.

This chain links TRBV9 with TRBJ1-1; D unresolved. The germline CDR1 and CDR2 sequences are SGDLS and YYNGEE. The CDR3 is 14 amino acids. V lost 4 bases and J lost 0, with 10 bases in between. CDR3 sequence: CASSRYGVNTEAFF. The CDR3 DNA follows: TGTGCCAGCAGCAGATACGGAGTGAACACTGAAGCTTTCTTT.

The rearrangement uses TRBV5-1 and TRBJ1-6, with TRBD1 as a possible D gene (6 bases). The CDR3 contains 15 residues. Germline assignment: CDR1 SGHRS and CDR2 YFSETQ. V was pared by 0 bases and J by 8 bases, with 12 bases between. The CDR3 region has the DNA TGCGCCAGCAGCTTGGCCGGCAGGGGACATTCACCCCTCCACTTT. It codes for CASSLAGRGHSPLHF.

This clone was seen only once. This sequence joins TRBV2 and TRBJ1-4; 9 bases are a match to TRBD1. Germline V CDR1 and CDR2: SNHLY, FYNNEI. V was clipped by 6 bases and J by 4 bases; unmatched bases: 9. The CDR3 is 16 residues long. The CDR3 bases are TGTGCCAGCAGGCCGGGACAGGGTGTGGGTAATGAAAAACTGTTTTTT. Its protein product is CASRPGQGVGNEKLFF.

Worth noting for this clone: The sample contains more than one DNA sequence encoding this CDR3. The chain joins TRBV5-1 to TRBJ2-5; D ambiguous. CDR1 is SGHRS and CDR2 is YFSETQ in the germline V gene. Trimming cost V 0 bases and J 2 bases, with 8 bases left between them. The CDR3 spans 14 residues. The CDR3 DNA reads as TGCGCCAGCAGCTTGGGCAGTTTACAAGAGACCCAGTACTTC. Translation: CASSLGSLQETQYF.

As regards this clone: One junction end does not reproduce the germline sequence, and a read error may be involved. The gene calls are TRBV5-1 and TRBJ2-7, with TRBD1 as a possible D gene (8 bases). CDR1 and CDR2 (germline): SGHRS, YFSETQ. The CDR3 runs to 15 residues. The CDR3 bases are TGCGCCAGCAGCGTACAGGGGGGGAGCTCCTACGAGCGGTACTTC. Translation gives CASSVQGGSSYERYF.

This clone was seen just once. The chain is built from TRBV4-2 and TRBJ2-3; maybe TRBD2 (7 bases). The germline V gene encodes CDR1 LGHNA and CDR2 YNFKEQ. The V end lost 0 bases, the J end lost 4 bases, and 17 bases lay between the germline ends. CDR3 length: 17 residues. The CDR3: CASSQETRLAGADTQYF. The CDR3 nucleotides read TGTGCCAGCAGCCAAGAAACCAGACTAGCAGGGGCAGATACGCAGTATTTT.

CDR3 DNA: TGTGCCATCAGGGGACAGGGAGATACTGAAGCTTTCTTT. Translated: CAIRGQGDTEAFF. The V call is TRBV10-3, the J call TRBJ1-1; 9 bases agree with TRBD1. Germline CDR1 and CDR2: ENHRY and SYGVKD. V lost 6 bases to trimming and J lost 5 bases; unmatched junction nucleotides: 4. The CDR3 length is 13 residues.

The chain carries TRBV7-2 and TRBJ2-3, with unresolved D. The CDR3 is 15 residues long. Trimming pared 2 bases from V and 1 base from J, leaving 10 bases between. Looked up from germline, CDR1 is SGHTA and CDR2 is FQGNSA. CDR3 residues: CASSLSLQGTDTQYF. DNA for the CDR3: TGTGCCAGCAGCTTATCTCTCCAGGGCACAGATACGCAGTATTTT.

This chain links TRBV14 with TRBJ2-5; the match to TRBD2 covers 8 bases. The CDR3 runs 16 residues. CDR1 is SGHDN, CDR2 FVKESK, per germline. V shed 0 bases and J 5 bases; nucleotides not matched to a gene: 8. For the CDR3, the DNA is TGTGCCAGCAGCCAAGATGGAGTAGCGGGGTTTGAGACCCAGTACTTC. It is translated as CASSQDGVAGFETQYF.

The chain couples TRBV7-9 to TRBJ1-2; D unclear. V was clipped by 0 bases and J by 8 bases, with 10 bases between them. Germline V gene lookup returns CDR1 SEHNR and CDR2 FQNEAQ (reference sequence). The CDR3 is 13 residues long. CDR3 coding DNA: TGTGCCAGCAGCTTAGCGCCGTCTCGGGGCTACACCTTC. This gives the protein CASSLAPSRGYTF. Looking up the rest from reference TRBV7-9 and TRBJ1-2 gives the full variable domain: DTGVSQNPRHKITKRGQNVTFRCDPISEHNRLYWYRQTLGQGPEFLTYFQNEAQLEKSRLLSDRFSAERPKGSFSTLEIQRTEQGDSAMYLCASSLAPSRGYTFGSGTRLTVV.

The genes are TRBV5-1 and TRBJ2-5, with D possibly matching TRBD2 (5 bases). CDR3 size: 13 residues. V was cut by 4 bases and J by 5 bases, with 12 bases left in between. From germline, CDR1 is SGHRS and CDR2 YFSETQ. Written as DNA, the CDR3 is TGCGCCAGCAGCGTACTAGTCATGGAGACCCAGTACTTC. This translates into CASSVLVMETQYF.

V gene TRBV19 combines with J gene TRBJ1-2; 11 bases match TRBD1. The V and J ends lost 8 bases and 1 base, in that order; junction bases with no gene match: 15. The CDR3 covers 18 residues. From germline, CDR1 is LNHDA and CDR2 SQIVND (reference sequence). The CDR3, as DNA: TGTGCCAGTCAAACCCCTCCCGGACAGGGGGCTATTAACTATGGCTACACCTTC. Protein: CASQTPPGQGAINYGYTF.

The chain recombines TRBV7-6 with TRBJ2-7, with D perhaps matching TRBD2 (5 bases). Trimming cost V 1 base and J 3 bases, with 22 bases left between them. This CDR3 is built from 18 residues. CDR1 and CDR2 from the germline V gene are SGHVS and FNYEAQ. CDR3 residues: CASSLDPLWAGRSYEQYF. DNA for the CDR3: TGTGCCAGCAGCTTAGATCCCCTATGGGCTGGGAGAAGCTACGAGCAGTACTTC. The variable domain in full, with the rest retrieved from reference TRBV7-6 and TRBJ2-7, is GAGVSQSPRYKVTKRGQDVALRCDPISGHVSLYWYRQALGQGPEFLTYFNYEAQQDKSGLPNDRFSAERPEGSISTLTIQRTEQRDSAMYRCASSLDPLWAGRSYEQYFGPGTRLTVT.

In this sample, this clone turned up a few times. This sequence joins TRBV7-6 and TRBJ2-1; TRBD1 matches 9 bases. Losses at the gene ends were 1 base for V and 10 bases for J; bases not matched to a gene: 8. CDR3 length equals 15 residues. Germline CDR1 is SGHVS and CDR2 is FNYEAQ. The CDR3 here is CASSLVTGGWEEQFF. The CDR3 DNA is TGTGCCAGCAGCTTAGTTACAGGGGGCTGGGAGGAGCAGTTCTTC.

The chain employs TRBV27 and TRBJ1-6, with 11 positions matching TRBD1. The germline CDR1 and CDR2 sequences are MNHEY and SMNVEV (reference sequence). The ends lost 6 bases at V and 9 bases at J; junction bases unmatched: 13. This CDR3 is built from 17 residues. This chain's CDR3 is CASSYTISGTGGSPLHF. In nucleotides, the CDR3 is TGTGCCAGCAGCTATACTATTTCCGGGACAGGGGGTTCACCCCTCCACTTT.

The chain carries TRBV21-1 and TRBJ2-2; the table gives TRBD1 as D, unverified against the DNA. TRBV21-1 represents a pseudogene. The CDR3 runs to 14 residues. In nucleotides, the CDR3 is TGTGCCGGACTTGACAGGGGGGTAGCCGGGGAGCTGTTTTTT. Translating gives CAGLDRGVAGELFF.

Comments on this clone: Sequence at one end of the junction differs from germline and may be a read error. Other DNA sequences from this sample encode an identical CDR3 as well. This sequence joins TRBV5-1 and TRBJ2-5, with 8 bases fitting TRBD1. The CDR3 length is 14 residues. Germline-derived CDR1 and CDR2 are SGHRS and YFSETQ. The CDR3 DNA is TGCGCCAGCAGTTTGGACAGGGCCCAGGAGACCCAGTACTTC. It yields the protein CASSLDRAQETQYF.

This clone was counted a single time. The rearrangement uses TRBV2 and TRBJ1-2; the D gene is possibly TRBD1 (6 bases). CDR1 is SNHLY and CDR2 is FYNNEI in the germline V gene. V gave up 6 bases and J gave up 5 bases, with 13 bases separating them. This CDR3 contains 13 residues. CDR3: CASSEQGGYGYTF. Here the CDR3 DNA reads TGTGCCAGCAGCGAACAGGGTGGTTATGGCTACACCTTC.

For the CDR3, the DNA is TGCGCCAGCAGCCAAGATGGCAGTCCTCAACGGCCCCAGCATTTT. Protein: CASSQDGSPQRPQHF. The chain links TRBV4-1 to TRBJ1-5, with unresolved D. Germline V gene data show CDR1 as MGHRA and CDR2 as YSYEKL. The length of the CDR3 is 15 residues. With 0 bases removed from V and 9 bases from J, the gap between germline ends came to 15 bases.

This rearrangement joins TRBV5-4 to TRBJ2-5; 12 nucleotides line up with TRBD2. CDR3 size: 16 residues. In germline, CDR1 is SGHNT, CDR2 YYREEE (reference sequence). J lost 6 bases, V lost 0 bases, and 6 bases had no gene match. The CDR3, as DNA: TGTGCCAGCAGCTTGGAAGGACTAGCGGGGCAACAGACCCAGTACTTC. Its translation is CASSLEGLAGQQTQYF. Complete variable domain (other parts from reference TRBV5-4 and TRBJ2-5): ETGVTQSPTHLIKTRGQQVTLRCSSQSGHNTVSWYQQALGQGPQFIFQYYREEENGRGNFPPRFSGLQFPNYSSELNVNALELDDSALYLCASSLEGLAGQQTQYFGPGTRLLVL.

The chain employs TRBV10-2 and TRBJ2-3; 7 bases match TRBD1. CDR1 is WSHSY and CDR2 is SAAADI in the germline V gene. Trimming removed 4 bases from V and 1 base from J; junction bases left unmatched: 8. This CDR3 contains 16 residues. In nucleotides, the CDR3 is TGCGCCAGCAGTGTTGGACAGGCCGCTCGCACAGATACGCAGTATTTT. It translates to CASSVGQAARTDTQYF.

Here the CDR3 DNA reads TGTGCCAGCAGCGGATTCGCGCAGGGTCTTGTCTACGAGCAGTACTTC. It codes for CASSGFAQGLVYEQYF. The rearrangement links TRBV9 to TRBJ2-7, with D tentatively TRBD1 (5 bases). Germline CDR1 SGDLS, CDR2 YYNGEE. The CDR3 is made up of 16 amino acids. Trimming took 3 bases from V and 3 from J, leaving 19 bases between them.

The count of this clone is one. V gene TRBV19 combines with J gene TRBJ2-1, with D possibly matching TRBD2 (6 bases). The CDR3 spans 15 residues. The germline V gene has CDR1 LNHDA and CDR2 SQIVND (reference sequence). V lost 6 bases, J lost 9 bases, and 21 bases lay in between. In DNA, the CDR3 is TGTGCCAGTAGACCCTTTGGAGGGGAATATAGTGAGCAGTTCTTC. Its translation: CASRPFGGEYSEQFF.

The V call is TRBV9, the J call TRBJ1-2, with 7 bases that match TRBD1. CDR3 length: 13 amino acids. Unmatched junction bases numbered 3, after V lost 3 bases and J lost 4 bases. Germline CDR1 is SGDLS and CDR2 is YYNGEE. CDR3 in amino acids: CASSAPGGYGYTF. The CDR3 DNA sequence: TGTGCCAGCAGCGCCCCAGGGGGCTATGGCTACACCTTC. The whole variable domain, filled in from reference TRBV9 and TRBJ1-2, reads DSGVTQTPKHLITATGQRVTLRCSPRSGDLSVYWYQQSLDQGLQFLIQYYNGEERAKGNILERFSAQQFPDLHSELNLSSLELGDSALYFCASSAPGGYGYTFGSGTRLTVV.

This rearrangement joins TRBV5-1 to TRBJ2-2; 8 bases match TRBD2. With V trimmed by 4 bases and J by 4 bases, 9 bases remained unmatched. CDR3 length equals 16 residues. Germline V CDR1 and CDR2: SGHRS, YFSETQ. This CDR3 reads CASSPYSGGGTGELFF. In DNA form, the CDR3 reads TGCGCCAGCAGCCCCTACAGCGGGGGTGGCACCGGGGAGCTGTTTTTT.

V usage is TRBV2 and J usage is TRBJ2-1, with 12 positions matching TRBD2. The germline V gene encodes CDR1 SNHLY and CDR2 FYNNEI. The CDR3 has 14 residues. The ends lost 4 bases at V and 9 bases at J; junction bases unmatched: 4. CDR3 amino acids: CASSGLAGGPEQFF. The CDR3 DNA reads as TGTGCCAGCAGTGGGCTAGCGGGGGGGCCTGAGCAGTTCTTC. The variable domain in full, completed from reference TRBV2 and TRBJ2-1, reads EPEVTQTPSHQVTQMGQEVILRCVPISNHLYFYWYRQILGQKVEFLVSFYNNEISEKSEIFDDQFSVERPDGSNFTLKIRSTKLEDSAMYFCASSGLAGGPEQFFGPGTRLTVL.